The clone carrying this T cell receptor (beta chain) appeared a single time. The sample comes from a study of T-cell reconstitution after alpha-beta-depleted transplantation in children. It was with unique molecular identifiers that the TCRbeta library was prepared. TCRdb processed the PCR reads anew with MiXCR; each CDR3 protein has one entry. The sample includes around 680,000 distinct CDR3 sequences, approximately 16% seen only once; the top ten take 1.1%. The clonotype originates from a human donor who donated a stem cell graft to a child with acute myeloid leukemia. The material sequenced was PBMCs from the stem cell graft donor, taken from the stem cell graft.

The CDR3 DNA reads as TGTGCCACCAGAGGGACAGGGTCCGATGAGCAGTTCTTC. Protein sequence: CATRGTGSDEQFF. The chain is built from TRBV24-1 and TRBJ2-1, with 9 positions matching TRBD1. The CDR3 length is 13 residues. With 7 bases clipped from V and 8 bases from J, the junction kept 5 bases outside the gene matches. Germline V gives CDR1 KGHDR, CDR2 SFDVKD.